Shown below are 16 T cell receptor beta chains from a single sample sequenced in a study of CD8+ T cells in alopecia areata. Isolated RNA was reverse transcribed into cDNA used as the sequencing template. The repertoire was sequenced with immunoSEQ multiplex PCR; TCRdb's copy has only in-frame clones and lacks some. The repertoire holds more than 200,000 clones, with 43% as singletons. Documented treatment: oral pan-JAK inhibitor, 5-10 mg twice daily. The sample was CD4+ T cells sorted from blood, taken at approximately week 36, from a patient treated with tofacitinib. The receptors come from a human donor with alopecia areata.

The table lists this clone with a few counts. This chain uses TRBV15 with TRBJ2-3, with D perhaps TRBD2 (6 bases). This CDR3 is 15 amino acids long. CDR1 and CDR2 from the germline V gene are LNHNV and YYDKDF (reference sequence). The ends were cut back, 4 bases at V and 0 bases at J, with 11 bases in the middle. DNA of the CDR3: TGTGCCACCAGCATTACCGGGACTAGCACAGATACGCAGTATTTT. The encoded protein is CATSITGTSTDTQYF.

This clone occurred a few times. The CDR3 loop reads CARSSGRIDEQYF. Written as DNA, the CDR3 is TGTGCCCGTTCGAGCGGGAGGATCGACGAGCAGTACTTC. V is TRBV2 and J is TRBJ2-7, with TRBD2 identical over 9 bases. This CDR3 has 13 residues. V lost 11 bases, J lost 5 bases, and 10 bases stayed unmatched. The germline gives CDR1 SNHLY, CDR2 FYNNEI.

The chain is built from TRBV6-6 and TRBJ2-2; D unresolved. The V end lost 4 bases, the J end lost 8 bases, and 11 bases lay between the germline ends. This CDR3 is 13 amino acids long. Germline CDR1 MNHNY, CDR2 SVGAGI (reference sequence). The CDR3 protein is CASSLRRVGELFF. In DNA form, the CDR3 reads TGTGCCAGCAGTTTAAGACGCGTGGGGGAGCTGTTTTTT.

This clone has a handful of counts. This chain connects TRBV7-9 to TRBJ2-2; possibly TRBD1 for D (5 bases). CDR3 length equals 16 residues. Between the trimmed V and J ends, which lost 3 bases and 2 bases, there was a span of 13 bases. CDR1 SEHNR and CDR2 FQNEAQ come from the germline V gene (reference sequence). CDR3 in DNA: TGTGCCAGCAGCTTGACAGCGACTTACAACACCGGGGAGCTGTTTTTT. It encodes CASSLTATYNTGELFF.

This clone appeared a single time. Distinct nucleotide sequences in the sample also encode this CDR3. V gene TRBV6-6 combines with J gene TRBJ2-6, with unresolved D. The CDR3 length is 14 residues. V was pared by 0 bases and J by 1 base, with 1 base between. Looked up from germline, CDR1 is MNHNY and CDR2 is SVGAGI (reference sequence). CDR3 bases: TGTGCCAGCAGTTACTCGTCTGGGGCCAACGTCCTGACTTTC. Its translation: CASSYSSGANVLTF.

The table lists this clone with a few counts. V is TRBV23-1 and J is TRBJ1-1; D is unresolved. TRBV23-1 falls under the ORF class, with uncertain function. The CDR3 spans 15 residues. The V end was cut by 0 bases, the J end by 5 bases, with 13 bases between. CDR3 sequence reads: CASSQSKRAKTEAFF. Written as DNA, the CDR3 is TGCGCCAGCAGTCAATCGAAAAGGGCAAAAACTGAAGCTTTCTTT.

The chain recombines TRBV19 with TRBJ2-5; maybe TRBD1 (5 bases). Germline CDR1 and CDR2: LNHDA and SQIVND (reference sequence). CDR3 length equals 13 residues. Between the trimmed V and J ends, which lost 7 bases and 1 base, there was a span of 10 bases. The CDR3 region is CASNAGIQETQYF. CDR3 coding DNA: TGTGCCAGTAACGCAGGGATCCAAGAGACCCAGTACTTC.

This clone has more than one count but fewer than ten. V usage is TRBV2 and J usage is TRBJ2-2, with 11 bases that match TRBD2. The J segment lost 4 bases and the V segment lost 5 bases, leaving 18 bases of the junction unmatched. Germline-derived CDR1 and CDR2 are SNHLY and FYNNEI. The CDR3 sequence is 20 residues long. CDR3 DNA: TGTGCCAGCAGTTATATACCGGGACTAGCGGTCCCACCGGGCACCGGGGAGCTGTTTTTT. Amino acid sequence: CASSYIPGLAVPPGTGELFF.

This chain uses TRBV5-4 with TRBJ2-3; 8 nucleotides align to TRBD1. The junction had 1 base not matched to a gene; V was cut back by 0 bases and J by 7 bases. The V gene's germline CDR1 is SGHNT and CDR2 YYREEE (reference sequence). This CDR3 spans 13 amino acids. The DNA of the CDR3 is TGTGCCAGCAGCTTGGACAGGGGGAATACGCAGTATTTT. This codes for CASSLDRGNTQYF. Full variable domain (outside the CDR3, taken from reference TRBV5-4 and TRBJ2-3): ETGVTQSPTHLIKTRGQQVTLRCSSQSGHNTVSWYQQALGQGPQFIFQYYREEENGRGNFPPRFSGLQFPNYSSELNVNALELDDSALYLCASSLDRGNTQYFGPGTRLTVL.

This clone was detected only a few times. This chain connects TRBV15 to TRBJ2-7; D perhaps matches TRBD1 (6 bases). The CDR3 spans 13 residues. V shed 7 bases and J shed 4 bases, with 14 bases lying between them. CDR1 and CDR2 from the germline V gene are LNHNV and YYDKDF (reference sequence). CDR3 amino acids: CATTPSRGYEQYF. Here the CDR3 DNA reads TGTGCCACCACACCCAGTAGGGGGTACGAGCAGTACTTC.

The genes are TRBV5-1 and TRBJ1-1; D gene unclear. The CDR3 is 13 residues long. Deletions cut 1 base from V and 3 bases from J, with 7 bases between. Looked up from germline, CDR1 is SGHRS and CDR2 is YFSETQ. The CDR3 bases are TGCGCCAGCAGCTTGAACAGTTACACTGAAGCTTTCTTT. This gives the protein CASSLNSYTEAFF.

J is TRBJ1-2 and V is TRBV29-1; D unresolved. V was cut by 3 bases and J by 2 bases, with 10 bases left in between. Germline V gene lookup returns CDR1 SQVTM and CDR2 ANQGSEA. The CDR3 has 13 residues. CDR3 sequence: CSVEVNRNYGYTF. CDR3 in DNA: TGCAGCGTTGAGGTCAATAGGAACTATGGCTACACCTTC.

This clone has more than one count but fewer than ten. CDR3 DNA sequence: TGTGCCAGCAGGGACAGGGACTACGAGCAGTACTTC. It specifies CASRDRDYEQYF. This chain connects TRBV25-1 to TRBJ2-7, with 8 bases lining up with TRBD1. The CDR3 has 12 residues. With 6 bases clipped from V and 3 bases from J, the junction kept 1 base outside the gene matches. CDR1 MGHDK and CDR2 SYGVNS come from the germline V gene.

DNA for the CDR3: TGTGCCAGTAGCTTGGGGCTAGCGAAATACAATGAGCAGTTCTTC. Protein sequence: CASSLGLAKYNEQFF. The gene calls are TRBV19 and TRBJ2-1; weak D call: TRBD2 (6 bases). The germline V gene encodes CDR1 LNHDA and CDR2 SQIVND (reference sequence). CDR3 length equals 15 residues. Deletions cut 6 bases from V and 4 bases from J, with 16 bases between.

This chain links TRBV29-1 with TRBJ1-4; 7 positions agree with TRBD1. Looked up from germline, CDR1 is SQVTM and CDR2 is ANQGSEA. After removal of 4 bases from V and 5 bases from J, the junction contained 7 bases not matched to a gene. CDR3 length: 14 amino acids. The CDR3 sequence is CSVGSRGGNEKLFF. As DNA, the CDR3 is TGCAGCGTTGGGTCCAGGGGGGGAAATGAAAAACTGTTTTTT.

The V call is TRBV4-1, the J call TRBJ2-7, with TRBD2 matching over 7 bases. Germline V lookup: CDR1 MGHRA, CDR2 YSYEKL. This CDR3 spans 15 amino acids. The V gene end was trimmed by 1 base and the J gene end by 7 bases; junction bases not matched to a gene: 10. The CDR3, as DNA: TGCGCCAGCAGCCAAGGGCCAGCGGGGACGTTTGAGCAGTACTTC. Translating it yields CASSQGPAGTFEQYF.